One and the same sample provided the 26 T cell receptor beta chains below, sequenced in a study of response to subunit inactivated influenza vaccine. TCRdb analysed the RT-PCR reads with MiXCR anew, one entry per CDR3 protein. This table holds under 550,000 distinct CDR3 sequences, under 8.5% found once. Sample: PBMCs from blood, taken less than 30 months after vaccination. The source is a man in his fifties or sixties who received an inactivated influenza vaccine.

This clonotype has a count of ten or more. The V and J genes are TRBV20-1 and TRBJ2-7, with D possibly called TRBD1 or TRBD2 (5 bases each). Per the germline V gene, CDR1 is DFQATT and CDR2 is SNEGSKA (reference sequence). V shed 2 bases and J shed 3 bases, with 23 bases lying between them. CDR3 length equals 17 residues. As DNA, the CDR3 is TGCAGTGCTAGACCCGCTGTGAGCACGGGACGGAACTACGAGCAGTACTTC. Amino acids: CSARPAVSTGRNYEQYF.

About this clonotype itself: A much larger clone sits a single nucleotide away, making a read error possible. The CDR3 DNA follows: TGTGCCTGCAGCCAAGATCGACACGCCGGATTGAGGAATGAGCAGTTCTTC. This codes for CACSQDRHAGLRNEQFF. The chain has TRBV3-1 and TRBJ2-1; D uncertain. Germline V gene lookup returns CDR1 LGHDT and CDR2 YNNKEL (reference sequence). The CDR3 runs to 17 residues.

For this clonotype: A much more abundant neighbour one base away suggests this may be a read error. This sequence joins TRBV29-1 and TRBJ1-2, with 7 bases matching TRBD1. This CDR3 spans 13 amino acids. Germline CDR1 is SQVTM and CDR2 is ANQGSEA. In DNA form, the CDR3 reads TGCGGCGTCCCCCCTACAGGGGACTATGGCTACACCTTC. The encoded protein is CGVPPTGDYGYTF.

This clonotype was detected ten times or more. CDR3 in amino acids: CASSGKGTNHEQYF. DNA for the CDR3: TGCGCCAGCAGCGGAAAAGGGACTAATCACGAGCAGTACTTC. The rearrangement joins TRBV5-1 to TRBJ2-7, with 7 bases fitting TRBD2. V shed 4 bases and J 5 bases; nucleotides not matched to a gene: 9. Germline CDR1 reads SGHRS; CDR2 reads YFSETQ. This CDR3 comprises 14 residues.

This clonotype was seen more than once but under ten times. This chain links TRBV24-1 with TRBJ2-1; D is unclear. The CDR3 is 15 amino acids. The ends were cut back, 4 bases at V and 0 bases at J, with 9 bases in the middle. From germline, CDR1 is KGHDR and CDR2 SFDVKD. The CDR3 is CATSESMSSYNEQFF. The DNA for the CDR3 is TGTGCCACCAGTGAGTCTATGAGCTCCTACAATGAGCAGTTCTTC.

This chain joins TRBV10-2 and TRBJ2-7; D is ambiguous. V lost 7 bases to trimming and J lost 2 bases, with 15 bases between them. This CDR3 is built from 14 residues. Germline CDR1 and CDR2: WSHSY and SAAADI. CDR3 loop: CASTQGYGPYEQYF. As DNA, the CDR3 is TGCGCCAGCACCCAAGGGTACGGCCCCTACGAGCAGTACTTC.

This clonotype was recorded many times. The chain carries TRBV5-1 and TRBJ1-1; tentatively, D is TRBD1 (6 bases). Germline lookup yields CDR1 SGHRS and CDR2 YFSETQ. This CDR3 contains 15 residues. Trimming took 2 bases from V and 5 from J, leaving 16 bases between them. The CDR3 sequence is CASSFQGMSGTEAFF. CDR3 in DNA: TGCGCCAGCAGCTTCCAGGGGATGAGCGGAACTGAAGCTTTCTTT.

This clonotype showed up many times. J is TRBJ2-4 and V is TRBV28, with D hard to call. This CDR3 has 14 amino acids. The germline gives CDR1 MDHEN, CDR2 SYDVKM. V was pared by 4 bases and J by 2 bases, with 9 bases between. This chain's CDR3 is CASSSLGTKNIQYF. As DNA, the CDR3 is TGTGCCAGCAGTTCGCTAGGGACCAAAAACATTCAGTACTTC.

This clonotype was recorded a few times. The chain has TRBV10-3 and TRBJ2-1; D perhaps matches TRBD1 (6 bases). The CDR3 sequence is 14 residues long. The V gene's germline CDR1 is ENHRY and CDR2 SYGVKD. Trimming cost V 0 bases and J 3 bases, with 6 bases left between them. The CDR3 sequence is CAISESDSYNEQFF. CDR3 nucleotide sequence: TGTGCCATCAGTGAGTCGGACAGCTACAATGAGCAGTTCTTC.

This clonotype was picked up many times. The V gene is TRBV7-2, the J gene TRBJ2-5; 8 bases map to TRBD1. Germline values: CDR1 SGHTA, CDR2 FQGNSA. CDR3 size: 15 residues. J lost 4 bases, V lost 1 base, and 5 bases had no gene match. The CDR3 reads CASSLEGQAAETQYF. CDR3 sequence (DNA): TGTGCCAGCAGCTTAGAGGGACAGGCGGCAGAGACCCAGTACTTC.

This rearrangement joins TRBV4-1 to TRBJ1-2; tentative D call: TRBD1 (5 bases). With 0 bases removed from V and 0 bases from J, the gap between germline ends came to 11 bases. The CDR3 is 16 residues long. The V gene's germline CDR1 is MGHRA and CDR2 YSYEKL. Written as DNA, the CDR3 is TGCGCCAGCAGCCAAGACTTTCAGGGTTCTAACTATGGCTACACCTTC. Its translation: CASSQDFQGSNYGYTF.

J is TRBJ2-7 and V is TRBV27; 10 bases are shared with TRBD1. This CDR3 region has 15 residues. Germline CDR1 MNHEY, CDR2 SMNVEV (reference sequence). Losses at the gene ends were 4 bases for V and 3 bases for J; bases not matched to a gene: 6. Written as DNA, the CDR3 is TGTGCCAGCAGTTCCGACAGGGGGCTCTACTACGAGCAGTACTTC. It translates to CASSSDRGLYYEQYF.

CDR3 nucleotide sequence: TGCAGTGGCTGGGCTAGCGGGAGATCACTCCGAAAAGAGACCCAGTACTTC. Translated, it gives CSGWASGRSLRKETQYF. The chain has TRBV20-1 and TRBJ2-5, with 10 bases fitting TRBD2. The CDR3 has 17 amino acids. Germline V gene sequence: CDR1 DFQATT, CDR2 SNEGSKA (reference sequence). The junction had 17 bases not matched to a gene; V was cut back by 7 bases and J by 3 bases.

CDR3: CATSRRTGSGYTF. The CDR3 DNA is TGTGCCACCAGCAGACGGACAGGGAGCGGCTACACCTTC. The rearrangement joins TRBV15 to TRBJ1-2, with 8 bases that match TRBD1. This CDR3 is 13 amino acids long. Looked up from germline, CDR1 is LNHNV and CDR2 is YYDKDF (reference sequence). Unmatched junction bases numbered 4, after V lost 2 bases and J lost 8 bases.

J is TRBJ2-2 and V is TRBV7-8, with 9 bases aligning to TRBD1. The CDR3 runs 15 residues. The V and J ends lost 1 base and 6 bases, in that order; junction bases with no gene match: 3. Germline V gives CDR1 SGHVS, CDR2 FQNEAQ. For the CDR3, the DNA is TGTGCCAGCAGCTTAGGGGACAGGGTAGCCGGGGAGCTGTTTTTT. This gives the protein CASSLGDRVAGELFF.

The rearrangement links TRBV7-2 to TRBJ2-1; D perhaps matches TRBD1 (5 bases). Germline V gene sequence: CDR1 SGHTA, CDR2 FQGNSA. Trimming removed 10 bases from V and 9 bases from J, with 28 bases in between. The CDR3 extends over 16 amino acids. The CDR3 region is CATPRGSTPHLSEQFF. For the CDR3, the DNA is TGTGCCACCCCAAGGGGCTCGACGCCGCACCTCAGTGAGCAGTTCTTC.

This clonotype was observed a few times. CDR3 protein: CASSLRTSEFSYEQYF. DNA for the CDR3: TGCGCCAGCAGCTTGCGGACTAGCGAATTTTCCTACGAGCAGTACTTC. The chain links TRBV4-1 to TRBJ2-7; 9 bases match TRBD2. The CDR3 is 16 amino acids. The V and J ends lost 5 bases and 1 base, in that order; junction bases with no gene match: 9. CDR1 MGHRA and CDR2 YSYEKL come from the germline V gene.

This clonotype was found many times. This chain joins TRBV7-9 and TRBJ2-1; possibly TRBD2 for D (5 bases). CDR1 is SEHNR and CDR2 is FQNEAQ in the germline V gene (reference sequence). The ends were cut back, 5 bases at V and 7 bases at J, with 9 bases in the middle. The CDR3 runs to 12 residues. DNA of the CDR3: TGTGCCAGCAGCCCGGACTTAAATGAGCAGTTCTTC. This gives the protein CASSPDLNEQFF.

This clonotype was detected only a few times. V and J are TRBV9 and TRBJ2-3; D tentatively fits TRBD1 or TRBD2 (5 bases each). V lost 3 bases, J lost 4 bases, and 12 bases lay in between. The CDR3 spans 14 residues. Germline V gene data show CDR1 as SGDLS and CDR2 as YYNGEE. CDR3 region: CASSALLGPDTQYF. The CDR3 nucleotides are TGTGCCAGCAGCGCTTTACTGGGACCAGATACGCAGTATTTT.

This clonotype was seen only a few times. This chain uses TRBV30 with TRBJ2-5; 9 bases fit TRBD1. Per the germline V gene, CDR1 is GTSNPN and CDR2 is SVGIG (reference sequence). The CDR3 totals 14 residues. J lost 7 bases, V lost 2 bases, and 8 bases had no gene match. The CDR3 region is CAWSHRTGAGTQYF. In DNA, the CDR3 is TGTGCCTGGAGTCACAGGACAGGGGCAGGGACCCAGTACTTC. Drawing the rest from reference TRBV30 and TRBJ2-5, the complete variable domain is SQTIHQWPATLVQPVGSPLSLECTVEGTSNPNLYWYRQAAGRGLQLLFYSVGIGQISSEVPQNLSASRPQDRQFILSSKKLLLSDSGFYLCAWSHRTGAGTQYFGPGTRLLVL.

Only a few counts were recorded for this clonotype. V usage is TRBV18 and J usage is TRBJ2-2; D not resolved. This CDR3 contains 16 residues. Trimming left V 2 bases short and J 0 bases short, with 10 bases between. Per germline, CDR1 KGHSH and CDR2 LQKENI. CDR3 nucleotides: TGTGCCAGCTCACCAAAGTACTCCGCGAACACCGGGGAGCTGTTTTTT. Translation: CASSPKYSANTGELFF.

This clonotype was recorded many times. The J gene is TRBJ1-2, the V gene TRBV20-1, with a weak D call TRBD1 (5 bases). The V and J ends lost 5 bases and 6 bases respectively, with 16 bases between them. The CDR3 totals 13 residues. CDR1 DFQATT and CDR2 SNEGSKA come from the germline V gene (reference sequence). CDR3 in amino acids: CSAQDRRGHGYTF. CDR3 coding DNA: TGCAGTGCTCAAGACCGGAGGGGCCATGGCTACACCTTC.

The V and J genes are TRBV20-1 and TRBJ2-7, with D unclear. The CDR3 spans 13 residues. Trimming cost V 0 bases and J 6 bases, with 12 bases left between them. The germline V gene encodes CDR1 DFQATT and CDR2 SNEGSKA (reference sequence). The CDR3 reads CSARDRERTEQYF. CDR3 nucleotides: TGCAGTGCTAGAGACCGCGAACGAACCGAGCAGTACTTC.

The J gene is TRBJ1-1, the V gene TRBV7-2; 8 nucleotides match TRBD1. This CDR3 spans 15 amino acids. Germline V gene lookup returns CDR1 SGHTA and CDR2 FQGNSA. V trimming: 3 bases; J trimming: 4 bases; junction bases outside the gene matches: 7. The DNA of the CDR3 is TGTGCCAGCAGCTTCGGAACAGGGGGTTCCACTGAAGCTTTCTTT. It encodes CASSFGTGGSTEAFF.

The chain carries TRBV12-3 or TRBV12-4 and TRBJ2-2; D gene ambiguous. The V end lost 7 bases, the J end lost 7 bases, and 13 bases lay between the germline ends. The CDR3 is 13 amino acids. DNA for the CDR3: TGTGCCAGCACCGAAGGGTGGGGCGGGGAGCTGTTTTTT. This encodes CASTEGWGGELFF.

This clonotype was seen repeatedly, ten times or more. V gene TRBV20-1 combines with J gene TRBJ2-3; D ambiguous. Germline CDR1 reads DFQATT; CDR2 reads SNEGSKA (reference sequence). V lost 2 bases and J lost 4, with 10 bases in between. This CDR3 spans 13 amino acids. The CDR3 region is CSARSSWPDTQYF. As DNA, the CDR3 is TGCAGTGCTAGATCAAGCTGGCCAGATACGCAGTATTTT.